This TCR beta chain emerged from a study of cytomegalovirus exposure and HLA in healthy donors. Of note for this clone: The antigen is unknown. An end of the junction differs from the germline gene, which may be a read error.

The V gene's germline CDR1 is LNHDA and CDR2 SQIVND (reference sequence). CDR3 size: 14 residues. Notes on the study in general: In a later analysis, productive TCRs from donors in an Asian-associated ancestry cluster reportedly carried fewer N-insertions than the cohort mean. Among TCR sequences, most were rare, though some public TCRs appeared in many donors. In a later analysis, a missense DCLRE1C variant was linked to TCR beta V- and J-gene trimming.

Primers: 60 Vbeta forward and 13 Jbeta reverse. In the authors' workflow: In a later analysis, some 80 million unique TCR beta chains included roughly 11 million shared by two or more donors. The protocol was immunoSEQ multiplex PCR, while the TCRdb copy is restricted to in-frame clones and leaves out a portion. From that table come the V and J calls and clone size; the DNA was used to work out D and trimming. The table lists more than 85,000 clones, 70% to 80% of them singletons. V and J are TRBV19 and TRBJ2-4; TRBD2 matches at 13 bases. The receptor's source is a woman in her late teens or twenties in good health and CMV-seropositive. Sequencing was carried out using PBMCs. The CDR3 here is CASSIDMGTSGMGF. The CDR3, as DNA: TGTGCCAGTAGTATAGATATGGGGACTAGCGGGATGGGCTTC.